This T cell receptor beta chain was obtained from a study of response to subunit inactivated influenza vaccine. Points from the study as a whole: With each seasonal influenza vaccination, the authors suggested, few new T cells are recruited.

TCRdb reprocessed the RT-PCR reads with MiXCR, giving one entry per CDR3 protein. The sample includes 550,000 to 800,000 distinct CDR3 sequences, roughly 14% of them seen just once. A remark on this clonotype: No antigen is known for it.

The V and J ends lost 6 bases and 5 bases respectively, with 13 bases between them. This CDR3 is 13 amino acids long. The clonotype was recovered from a man between 45 and 60 years old who received an inactivated influenza vaccine. The V and J genes are TRBV12-3 or TRBV12-4 and TRBJ2-5, with D unclear. Sequencing used PBMCs from blood, obtained 11 to 12 days after vaccination. CDR3 residues: CASRTSAAETQYF. The CDR3 DNA reads as TGTGCCAGCAGGACCTCCGCCGCGGAGACCCAGTACTTC.